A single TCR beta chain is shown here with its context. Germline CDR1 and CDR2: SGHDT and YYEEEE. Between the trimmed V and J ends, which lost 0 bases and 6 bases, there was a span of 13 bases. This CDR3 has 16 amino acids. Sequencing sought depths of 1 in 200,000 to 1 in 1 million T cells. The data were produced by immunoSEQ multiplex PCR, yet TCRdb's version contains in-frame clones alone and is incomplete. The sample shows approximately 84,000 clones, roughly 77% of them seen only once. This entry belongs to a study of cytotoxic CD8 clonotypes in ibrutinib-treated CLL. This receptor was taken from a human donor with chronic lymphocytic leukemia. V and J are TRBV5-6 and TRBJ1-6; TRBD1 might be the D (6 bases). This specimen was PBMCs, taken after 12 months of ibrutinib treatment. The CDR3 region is CASSLGTGSVNSPLHF. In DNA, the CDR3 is TGTGCCAGCAGCTTGGGAACAGGGTCGGTTAATTCACCCCTCCACTTT.